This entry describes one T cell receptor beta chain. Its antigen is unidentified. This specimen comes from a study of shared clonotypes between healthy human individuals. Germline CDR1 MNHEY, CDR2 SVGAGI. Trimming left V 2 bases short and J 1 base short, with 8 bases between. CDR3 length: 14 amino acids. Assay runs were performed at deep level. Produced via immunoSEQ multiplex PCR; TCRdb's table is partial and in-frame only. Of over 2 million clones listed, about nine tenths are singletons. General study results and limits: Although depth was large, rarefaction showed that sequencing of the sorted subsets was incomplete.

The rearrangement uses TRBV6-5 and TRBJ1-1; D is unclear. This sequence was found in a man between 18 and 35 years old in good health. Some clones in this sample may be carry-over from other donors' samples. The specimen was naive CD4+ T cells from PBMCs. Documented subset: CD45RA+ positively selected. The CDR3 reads CASSYVSSNTEAFF. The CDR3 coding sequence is TGTGCCAGCAGTTACGTCAGTTCGAACACTGAAGCTTTCTTT.